A selection of T cell receptor beta chains follows, all from one sample in a study of neurological immune-mediated disorders. TCRdb reprocessed the 5' RACE reads with MiXCR, giving one entry per CDR3 protein. The repertoire holds about 59,000 distinct CDR3 sequences, 3% to 4.5% seen once, with about 3.1% in the top ten. Specimen: PBMCs. The receptors were sampled from a woman in her thirties with multiple sclerosis. CDR3s include the opening cysteine and the closing phenylalanine or tryptophan. Fields, in order: V gene, D gene, clone size, J gene, CDR3 protein, CDR3 DNA. A D gene is named only where the DNA matches it firmly. Rows may omit the clone size; those that give it use once, few, many or a size class.

V gene: TRBV20-1; D gene: .; clone size: .; J gene: TRBJ1-5; CDR3 protein: CSARDEGPIQPQNF; CDR3 DNA: TGCAGTGCTAGAGATGAGGGACCCATTCAGCCCCAGAATTTT
V gene: TRBV4-3; D gene: .; clone size: many; J gene: TRBJ1-5; CDR3 protein: CASSQDGGQPQHF; CDR3 DNA: TGCGCCAGCAGCCAAGACGGGGGGCAGCCCCAGCATTTT
V gene: TRBV6-6; D gene: .; clone size: many; J gene: TRBJ2-2; CDR3 protein: CASSEQGTGELFF; CDR3 DNA: TGTGCCAGCAGTGAACAGGGTACCGGGGAGCTGTTTTTT
V gene: TRBV7-9; D gene: .; clone size: many; J gene: TRBJ1-4; CDR3 protein: CASSVRESTNEKLFF; CDR3 DNA: TGTGCCAGCAGCGTACGGGAATCAACTAATGAAAAACTGTTTTTT
V gene: TRBV3-1; D gene: TRBD1; clone size: many; J gene: TRBJ1-6; CDR3 protein: CASSHDPGGLQSPLHF; CDR3 DNA: TGTGCCAGCAGCCATGATCCAGGGGGACTCCAGTCACCCCTCCACTTT
V gene: TRBV2; D gene: .; clone size: many; J gene: TRBJ2-4; CDR3 protein: CASSIPRWEKNIQYF; CDR3 DNA: TGTGCCAGCAGTATCCCCCGCTGGGAGAAAAACATTCAGTACTTC
V gene: TRBV9; D gene: .; clone size: medium-sized; J gene: TRBJ2-3; CDR3 protein: CASSAGGGTDTQYF; CDR3 DNA: TGTGCCAGCAGCGCCGGGGGAGGCACAGATACGCAGTATTTT
V gene: TRBV12-3/TRBV12-4; D gene: TRBD1; clone size: many; J gene: TRBJ1-1; CDR3 protein: CASTVFPDRVGTEAFF; CDR3 DNA: TGTGCCAGCACCGTTTTCCCGGACAGGGTAGGCACTGAAGCTTTCTTT
V gene: TRBV5-1; D gene: .; clone size: many; J gene: TRBJ2-3; CDR3 protein: CASSLLGTGRLTDTQYF; CDR3 DNA: TGCGCCAGCAGCTTGTTAGGTACAGGGAGACTCACAGATACGCAGTATTTT
V gene: TRBV20-1; D gene: .; clone size: few; J gene: TRBJ1-1; CDR3 protein: CSARWGSGHTEAFF; CDR3 DNA: TGCAGTGCTAGATGGGGTTCGGGTCACACTGAAGCTTTCTTT
V gene: TRBV5-1; D gene: .; clone size: many; J gene: TRBJ2-5; CDR3 protein: CASSSVGTVIETQYF; CDR3 DNA: TGCGCCAGCAGCTCCGTGGGGACGGTAATAGAGACCCAGTACTTC
V gene: TRBV5-1; D gene: .; clone size: few; J gene: TRBJ2-1; CDR3 protein: CASSAQGPTNNEQFF; CDR3 DNA: TGCGCCAGCAGCGCCCAGGGACCGACGAACAATGAGCAGTTCTTC
V gene: TRBV3-1; D gene: .; clone size: .; J gene: TRBJ2-5; CDR3 protein: CASGWAGLKETQYF; CDR3 DNA: TGTGCCAGCGGATGGGCCGGGCTCAAAGAGACCCAGTACTTC
V gene: TRBV5-1; D gene: .; clone size: many; J gene: TRBJ2-1; CDR3 protein: CASRAGFGNEQFF; CDR3 DNA: TGCGCCAGTCGGGCCGGATTTGGGAATGAGCAGTTCTTC
V gene: TRBV2; D gene: .; clone size: many; J gene: TRBJ1-5; CDR3 protein: CASTQQVNQPQHF; CDR3 DNA: TGTGCCAGCACCCAACAGGTCAATCAGCCCCAGCATTTT
V gene: TRBV20-1; D gene: .; clone size: many; J gene: TRBJ2-7; CDR3 protein: CSAVTRRGSYEQYF; CDR3 DNA: TGCAGTGCCGTGACTAGACGGGGCTCCTACGAGCAGTACTTC
V gene: TRBV3-1; D gene: .; clone size: many; J gene: TRBJ2-7; CDR3 protein: CASSQRMGEQYF; CDR3 DNA: TGTGCCAGCAGCCAAAGGATGGGAGAGCAGTACTTC
V gene: TRBV29-1; D gene: .; clone size: many; J gene: TRBJ2-5; CDR3 protein: CSVEDRRGKETQYF; CDR3 DNA: TGCAGCGTTGAAGATCGACGAGGGAAAGAGACCCAGTACTTC
V gene: TRBV29-1; D gene: .; clone size: many; J gene: TRBJ2-2; CDR3 protein: CSVVRLTGELFF; CDR3 DNA: TGCAGCGTTGTACGGCTCACCGGGGAGCTGTTTTTT
V gene: TRBV12-3/TRBV12-4; D gene: .; clone size: many; J gene: TRBJ2-1; CDR3 protein: CASTFGGARVVF; CDR3 DNA: TGTGCCAGCACCTTCGGAGGGGCGAGGGTGGTCTTC
V gene: TRBV7-2; D gene: .; clone size: many; J gene: TRBJ2-2; CDR3 protein: CASSLLGENTGELFF; CDR3 DNA: TGTGCCAGCAGCTTACTTGGGGAGAACACCGGGGAGCTGTTTTTT
V gene: TRBV10-3; D gene: .; clone size: .; J gene: TRBJ2-1; CDR3 protein: CAISRDSTYNEQFF; CDR3 DNA: TGTGCCATCAGTCGGGACTCTACCTACAATGAGCAGTTCTTC
V gene: TRBV7-9; D gene: .; clone size: many; J gene: TRBJ2-7; CDR3 protein: CASSLLAGTVQYF; CDR3 DNA: TGTGCCAGCAGCTTACTGGCGGGAACTGTGCAGTACTTC
V gene: TRBV5-1; D gene: .; clone size: many; J gene: TRBJ1-1; CDR3 protein: CASSLTLQDTEAFF; CDR3 DNA: TGCGCCAGCAGCTTGACCCTGCAGGACACTGAAGCTTTCTTT
V gene: TRBV7-9; D gene: TRBD1; clone size: many; J gene: TRBJ2-1; CDR3 protein: CASSSQGASSYNEQFF; CDR3 DNA: TGTGCCAGCAGCTCCCAGGGGGCGAGCTCCTACAATGAGCAGTTCTTC
V gene: TRBV5-1; D gene: TRBD1; clone size: .; J gene: TRBJ1-1; CDR3 protein: CASSLRSGGAGTEAFF; CDR3 DNA: TGCGCCAGCAGCTTGCGATCAGGGGGGGCTGGCACTGAAGCTTTCTTT
V gene: TRBV10-3; D gene: .; clone size: many; J gene: TRBJ1-5; CDR3 protein: CAISESTPGSDQPQNF; CDR3 DNA: TGTGCCATCAGTGAGTCCACCCCGGGTAGTGATCAGCCCCAGAATTTT